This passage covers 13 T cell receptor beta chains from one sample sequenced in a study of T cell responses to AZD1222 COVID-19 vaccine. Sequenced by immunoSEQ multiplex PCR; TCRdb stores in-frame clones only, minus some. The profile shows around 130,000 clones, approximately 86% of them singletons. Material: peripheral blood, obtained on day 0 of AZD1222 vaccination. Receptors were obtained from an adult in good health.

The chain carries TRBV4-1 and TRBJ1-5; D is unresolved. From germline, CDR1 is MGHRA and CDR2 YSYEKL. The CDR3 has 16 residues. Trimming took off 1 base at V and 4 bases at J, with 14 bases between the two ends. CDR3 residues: CASSQAQSIGNQPQHF. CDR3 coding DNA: TGCGCCAGCAGCCAAGCCCAAAGTATTGGGAATCAGCCCCAGCATTTT.

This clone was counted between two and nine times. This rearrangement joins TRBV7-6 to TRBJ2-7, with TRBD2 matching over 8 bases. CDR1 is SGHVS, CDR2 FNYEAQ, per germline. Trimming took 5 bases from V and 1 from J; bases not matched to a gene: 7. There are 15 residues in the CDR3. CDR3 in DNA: TGTGCCAGCAGCAAAGGACTAGCTGGTTCCTACGAGCAGTACTTC. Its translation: CASSKGLAGSYEQYF.

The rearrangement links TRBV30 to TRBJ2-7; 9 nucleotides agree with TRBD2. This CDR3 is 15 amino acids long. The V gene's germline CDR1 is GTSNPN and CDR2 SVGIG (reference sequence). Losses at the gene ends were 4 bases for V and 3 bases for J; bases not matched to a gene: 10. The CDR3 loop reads CAWNSLTSGYYEQYF. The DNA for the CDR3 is TGTGCCTGGAACAGCCTAACTAGCGGGTACTACGAGCAGTACTTC.

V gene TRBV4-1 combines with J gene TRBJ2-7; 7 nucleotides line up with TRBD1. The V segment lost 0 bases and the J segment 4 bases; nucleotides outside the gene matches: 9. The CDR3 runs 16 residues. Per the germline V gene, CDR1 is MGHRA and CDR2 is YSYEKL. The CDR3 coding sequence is TGCGCCAGCAGCCAAGAGTCCTCCAGGGGACAGTACGAGCAGTACTTC. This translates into CASSQESSRGQYEQYF.

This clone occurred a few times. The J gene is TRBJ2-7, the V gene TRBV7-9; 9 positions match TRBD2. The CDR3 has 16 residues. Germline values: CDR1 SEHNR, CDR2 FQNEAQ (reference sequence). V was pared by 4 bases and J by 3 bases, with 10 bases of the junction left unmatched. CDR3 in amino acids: CASSSAGGKDRYEQYF. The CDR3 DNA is TGTGCCAGCAGCTCAGCGGGGGGAAAAGACCGCTACGAGCAGTACTTC.

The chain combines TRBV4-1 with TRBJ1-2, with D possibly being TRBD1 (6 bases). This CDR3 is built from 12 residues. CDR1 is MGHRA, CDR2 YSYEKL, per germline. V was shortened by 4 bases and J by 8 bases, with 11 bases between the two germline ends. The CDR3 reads CASSPTGYGYTF. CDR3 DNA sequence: TGCGCCAGCAGCCCGACAGGATACGGCTACACCTTC.

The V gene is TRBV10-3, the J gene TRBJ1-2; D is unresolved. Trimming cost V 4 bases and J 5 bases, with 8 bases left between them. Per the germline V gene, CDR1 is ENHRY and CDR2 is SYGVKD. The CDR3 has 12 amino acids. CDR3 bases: TGTGCCATCAGTGTTACGGGATATGGCTACACCTTC. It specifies CAISVTGYGYTF.

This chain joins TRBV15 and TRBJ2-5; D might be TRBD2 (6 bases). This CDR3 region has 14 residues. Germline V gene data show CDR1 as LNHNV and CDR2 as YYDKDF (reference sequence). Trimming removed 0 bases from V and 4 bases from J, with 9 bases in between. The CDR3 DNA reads TGTGCCACCAGCAGAGATCTGGGGGGAGAGACCCAGTACTTC. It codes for CATSRDLGGETQYF.

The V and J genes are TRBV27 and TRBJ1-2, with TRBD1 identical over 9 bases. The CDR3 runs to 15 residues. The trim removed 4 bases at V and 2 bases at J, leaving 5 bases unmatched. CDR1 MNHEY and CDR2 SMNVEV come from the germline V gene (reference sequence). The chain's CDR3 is CASSSPGQGNYGYTF. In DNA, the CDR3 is TGTGCCAGCAGTTCACCAGGACAGGGGAACTATGGCTACACCTTC.

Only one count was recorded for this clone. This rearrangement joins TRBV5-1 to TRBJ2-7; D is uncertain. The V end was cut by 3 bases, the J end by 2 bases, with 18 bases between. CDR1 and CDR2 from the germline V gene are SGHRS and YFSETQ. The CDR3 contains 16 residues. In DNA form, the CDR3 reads TGCGCCAGCAGCTGGGCAGGCAGTAGCTATGCCTACGAGCAGTACTTC. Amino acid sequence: CASSWAGSSYAYEQYF.

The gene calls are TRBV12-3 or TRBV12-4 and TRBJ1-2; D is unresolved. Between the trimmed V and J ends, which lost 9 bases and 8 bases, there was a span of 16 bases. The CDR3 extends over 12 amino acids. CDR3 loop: CASGSGRRGYTF. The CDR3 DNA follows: TGTGCCAGTGGATCCGGGAGAAGAGGCTACACCTTC.

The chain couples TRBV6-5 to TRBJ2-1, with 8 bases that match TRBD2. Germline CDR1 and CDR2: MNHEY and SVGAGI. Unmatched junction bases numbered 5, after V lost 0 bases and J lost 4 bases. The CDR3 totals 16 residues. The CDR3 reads CASSYSSAGVYNEQFF. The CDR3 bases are TGTGCCAGCAGTTACTCCTCAGCGGGGGTTTACAATGAGCAGTTCTTC.

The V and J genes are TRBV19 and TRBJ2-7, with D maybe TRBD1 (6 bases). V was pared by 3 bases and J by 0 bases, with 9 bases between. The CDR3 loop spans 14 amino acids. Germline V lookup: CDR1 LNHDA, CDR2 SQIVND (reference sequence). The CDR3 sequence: CASSMTGNSYEQYF. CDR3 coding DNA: TGTGCCAGTAGTATGACAGGCAACTCCTACGAGCAGTACTTC.